The sequence of this TCR beta chain was determined in a study of Ad26.COV2.S vaccination and SARS-CoV-2 variants. Overall study findings and caveats: It was reported that spike-specific CD8+ and CD4+ T cell responses were substantially broad after vaccination.

This table comes from immunoSEQ multiplex PCR, and its TCRdb copy is limited to in-frame clones, with some not included. The sample shows 380,000 or so clones, roughly nine tenths of them seen only once. This clone has a single count. Its antigen remains unidentified. The treatment is: roughly 18 received Ad26.COV2.S at low or high dose, single or two shots; about five received placebo; per-sample allocation not given. Each sample was drawn 63 days after the first injection (of vaccine or placebo). Donation was by an adult aged 18-55 years who was in Boston. Participants' vaccine, an Ad26 vector, delivered Wuhan-strain SARS-CoV-2 spike. The germline CDR1 and CDR2 sequences are MDHEN and SYDVKM. The V and J ends lost 6 bases and 7 bases, in that order; junction bases with no gene match: 4. The CDR3 extends over 13 amino acids.

The genes are TRBV28 and TRBJ2-1; TRBD2 matches at 9 bases. The receptor's source is a person between 18 and 59 years old who received the Ad26.COV2.S COVID-19 vaccine or a placebo. This sample comprised peripheral blood, obtained in a trial of Ad26.COV2.S vaccine versus placebo. The CDR3 nucleotides read TGTGCCAGCAGACCTAGCGGGAAAAATGAGCAGTTCTTC. Amino acids: CASRPSGKNEQFF.